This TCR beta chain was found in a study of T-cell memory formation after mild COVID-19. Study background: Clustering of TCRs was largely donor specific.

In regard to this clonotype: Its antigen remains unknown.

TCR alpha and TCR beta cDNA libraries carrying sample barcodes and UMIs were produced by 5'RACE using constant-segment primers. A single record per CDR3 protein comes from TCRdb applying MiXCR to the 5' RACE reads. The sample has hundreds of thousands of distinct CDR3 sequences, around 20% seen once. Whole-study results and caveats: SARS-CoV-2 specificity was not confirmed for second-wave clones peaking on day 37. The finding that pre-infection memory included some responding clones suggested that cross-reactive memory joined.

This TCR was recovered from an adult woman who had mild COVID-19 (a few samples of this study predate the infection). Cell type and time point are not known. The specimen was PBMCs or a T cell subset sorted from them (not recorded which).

CDR3 protein: CASSASWQVNNEQFF. The CDR3 region has the DNA TGTGCCAGCAGCGCCTCTTGGCAGGTCAACAATGAGCAGTTCTTC. This rearrangement joins TRBV9 to TRBJ2-1; D uncertain. CDR3 length: 15 residues. The ends were cut back, 3 bases at V and 5 bases at J, with 15 bases in the middle. Per germline, CDR1 SGDLS and CDR2 YYNGEE.